The rows below give T cell receptor beta chains drawn from one sample of a study of molecular identifiers for immune sequencing clone quantification. TCRdb itself ran the PCR reads through MiXCR, one entry per CDR3 protein. The sample shows around 13,000 distinct CDR3 sequences, 15% to 20% of them seen only once. Sequenced: naive CD8+ T cells from blood, with Jurkat cell RNA spiked in. The receptor source for this set is a human donor in good health. Some libraries in this study had Jurkat cell RNA spiked in. The CDR3 runs from the conserved cysteine through the conserved F or W. A D gene is named only where the DNA matches it firmly. Clone sizes are given selectively: once, few, many, or a class where the clone is expanded.

j_gene,d_gene,abundance,v_gene,len,CDR3aa,CDR3nt
TRBJ2-3,TRBD2,few,TRBV9,18,CASSVGASGRASTDTQYF,TGTGCCAGCAGCGTAGGGGCTAGCGGTAGAGCTAGCACAGATACGCAGTATTTT
TRBJ2-7,TRBD1,many,TRBV18,12,CASSGTGHEQYF,TGTGCCAGCTCAGGGACAGGGCACGAGCAGTACTTC
TRBJ2-7,-,many,TRBV3-1,14,CASSRVGGLDEQYF,TGTGCCAGCAGCCGTGTTGGGGGGCTCGACGAGCAGTACTTC
TRBJ2-2,-,many,TRBV19,13,CASIEWNTGELFF,TGTGCCAGTATCGAGTGGAACACCGGGGAGCTGTTTTTT
TRBJ1-6,-,medium-sized,TRBV27,14,CASSQILVASPLHF,TGTGCCAGCAGCCAGATATTAGTAGCCTCACCCCTCCACTTT
TRBJ2-2,-,many,TRBV29-1,12,CSVYWSTGELFF,TGCAGCGTTTATTGGTCCACCGGGGAGCTGTTTTTT
TRBJ2-1,-,-,TRBV11-2,17,CASSFDGPGAEYNERFF,TGTGCCAGCAGCTTTGATGGCCCGGGAGCCGAGTACAATGAGCGGTTCTTC
TRBJ1-5,-,-,TRBV24-1,12,CATSDRNQSQHF,TGTGCCACCAGTGATCGCAATCAGTCCCAGCATTTT
TRBJ1-5,-,many,TRBV6-1,11,CASSQGGPQHF,TGTGCCAGCAGTCAGGGTGGGCCCCAGCATTTT
TRBJ2-1,TRBD2,many,TRBV7-8,15,CASSFRPGGIDEQFF,TGTGCCAGCAGCTTTCGTCCGGGAGGGATCGATGAGCAGTTCTTC
TRBJ2-7,TRBD2,many,TRBV4-1,15,CASSQSLAGSYEQYF,TGCGCCAGCAGCCAATCACTAGCGGGAAGCTACGAGCAGTACTTC
TRBJ2-7,-,medium-sized,TRBV5-1,18,CASSLEGDPAGNPYEQYF,TGCGCCAGCAGCTTGGAGGGGGATCCAGCGGGAAACCCCTACGAGCAGTACTTC
TRBJ1-1,-,once,TRBV4-1,14,CASSQVSPGTEAFF,TGCGCCAGCAGCCAAGTTAGTCCGGGAACTGAAGCTTTCTTT
TRBJ2-3,-,many,TRBV27,16,CASSLKGGRSTDTQYF,TGTGCCAGCAGTTTGAAAGGGGGGCGCAGCACAGATACGCAGTATTTT
TRBJ2-7,TRBD2,medium-sized,TRBV28,16,CASSTIAGGPSYEQYF,TGTGCCAGCAGTACTATAGCGGGAGGGCCATCGTACGAGCAGTACTTC
TRBJ2-3,-,many,TRBV11-2,13,CASSYRVTDTQYF,TGTGCCAGCAGCTACAGGGTCACAGATACGCAGTATTTT
TRBJ2-7,-,medium-sized,TRBV29-1,12,CSVEDLADEQYF,TGCAGCGTTGAAGATCTCGCAGACGAGCAGTACTTC
TRBJ2-7,-,medium-sized,TRBV5-1,13,CASSLGVSYEQYF,TGCGCCAGCAGCTTAGGGGTGTCCTACGAGCAGTACTTC
TRBJ2-1,TRBD2,many,TRBV29-1,15,CSVNLAGGTYNEQFF,TGCAGCGTGAACCTAGCGGGAGGAACCTACAATGAGCAGTTCTTC
TRBJ2-3,-,medium-sized,TRBV4-2,16,CASSPEGGLGTDTQYF,TGTGCCAGCAGCCCAGAGGGGGGATTGGGCACAGATACGCAGTATTTT
TRBJ1-1,-,many,TRBV25-1,15,CASSEWVRGIDEAFF,TGTGCCAGCAGTGAATGGGTACGGGGGATTGATGAAGCTTTCTTT
TRBJ2-7,-,medium-sized,TRBV10-3,13,CAISDPGRHEQYF,TGTGCCATCAGTGATCCCGGGCGGCACGAGCAGTACTTC